These 24 T cell receptor beta chains were all obtained from the same sample, sequenced in a study of blood T cell repertoires in COVID-19. Some clones are missing from TCRdb's copy, which holds only in-frame ones; the method was immunoSEQ multiplex PCR. The sample contains around 200,000 clones, roughly 88% of which appear only once. Source material: PBMCs or T cells enriched from blood (not recorded which). Source of these receptors: a middle-aged woman with acute COVID-19.

This sequence joins TRBV5-1 and TRBJ2-7, with D maybe TRBD1 (6 bases). V lost 4 bases to trimming and J lost 0 bases, with 14 bases between them. The CDR3 is 15 residues long. Germline V gene sequence: CDR1 SGHRS, CDR2 YFSETQ. The CDR3 spells CASSQKQGASYEQYF. In DNA form, the CDR3 reads TGCGCCAGCAGCCAGAAACAGGGCGCCTCCTACGAGCAGTACTTC.

The chain carries TRBV12-3 or TRBV12-4 and TRBJ2-1; 7 nucleotides match TRBD1. This CDR3 comprises 12 residues. Losses at the gene ends were 0 bases for V and 14 bases for J; bases not matched to a gene: 4. This chain's CDR3 is CASSLARGRKFF. CDR3 bases: TGTGCCAGCAGTTTAGCGAGGGGGCGTAAGTTCTTC.

This chain links TRBV27 with TRBJ1-1; 9 nucleotides match TRBD1. The CDR3 covers 14 residues. V was clipped by 4 bases and J by 0 bases; unmatched bases: 0. Germline CDR1 reads MNHEY; CDR2 reads SMNVEV (reference sequence). This chain's CDR3 is CASSWDRVNTEAFF. CDR3 bases: TGTGCCAGCAGTTGGGACAGGGTGAACACTGAAGCTTTCTTT.

This chain links TRBV29-1 with TRBJ2-5, with D possibly being TRBD2 (5 bases). Germline V lookup: CDR1 SQVTM, CDR2 ANQGSEA. The length of the CDR3 is 16 residues. V was trimmed by 5 bases and J by 5 bases, leaving 24 bases between them. The DNA of the CDR3 is TGCAGCGTTCCTCAAGGACTCAACTCTCGGAGGGAGACCCAGTACTTC. Protein product: CSVPQGLNSRRETQYF.

The J gene is TRBJ2-1, the V gene TRBV19; 8 bases fit TRBD1. Germline V lookup: CDR1 LNHDA, CDR2 SQIVND (reference sequence). The CDR3 totals 13 residues. With V trimmed by 7 bases and J by 3 bases, 2 bases remained unmatched. This CDR3 reads CASTQGGYNEQFF. CDR3 DNA: TGTGCCAGTACACAGGGGGGCTACAATGAGCAGTTCTTC.

The chain carries TRBV15 and TRBJ2-2, with 10 bases aligning to TRBD2. The CDR3 contains 16 residues. V was pared by 7 bases and J by 0 bases, with 5 bases of the junction left unmatched. Germline-derived CDR1 and CDR2 are LNHNV and YYDKDF (reference sequence). This CDR3 reads CATKRSGGANTGELFF. DNA of the CDR3: TGTGCCACCAAGCGAAGCGGGGGGGCGAACACCGGGGAGCTGTTTTTT.

The rearrangement links TRBV27 to TRBJ1-1; D is uncertain. Germline CDR1 MNHEY, CDR2 SMNVEV (reference sequence). Trimming cost V 4 bases and J 11 bases, with 11 bases left between them. The CDR3 is made up of 11 amino acids. CDR3 region: CASSSGGRAFF. CDR3 coding DNA: TGTGCCAGCAGTTCCGGAGGGAGGGCTTTCTTT.

This clone was recorded a few times. The J gene is TRBJ2-7, the V gene TRBV7-2; 9 bases agree with TRBD1. CDR1 is SGHTA and CDR2 is FQGNSA in the germline V gene. V dropped 6 bases and J dropped 3; count of bases not matched to a gene: 12. The CDR3 totals 16 residues. CDR3 in amino acids: CASSRSGQGEVYEQYF. For the CDR3, the DNA is TGTGCCAGCAGTAGATCGGGACAGGGTGAAGTCTACGAGCAGTACTTC.

The chain links TRBV11-2 to TRBJ2-5; 11 nucleotides match TRBD2. V shed 1 base and J 0 bases; nucleotides not matched to a gene: 4. Germline assignment: CDR1 SGHAT and CDR2 FQNNGV. The CDR3 contains 17 residues. The CDR3 sequence is CASSLGPSGGYQETQYF. CDR3 nucleotide sequence: TGTGCCAGCAGCTTAGGTCCTAGCGGGGGGTACCAAGAGACCCAGTACTTC. Variable domain in full (rest from reference TRBV11-2 and TRBJ2-5): EAGVAQSPRYKIIEKRQSVAFWCNPISGHATLYWYQQILGQGPKLLIQFQNNGVVDDSQLPKDRFSAERLKGVDSTLKIQPAKLEDSAVYLCASSLGPSGGYQETQYFGPGTRLLVL.

The chain combines TRBV5-1 with TRBJ1-2; D gene unclear. Trimming stripped 5 bases from V and 2 bases from J, with 10 bases between. The CDR3 contains 13 residues. The germline gives CDR1 SGHRS, CDR2 YFSETQ. The DNA of the CDR3 is TGCGCCAGCAGACCCAGCGGAAACTATGGCTACACCTTC. Its translation: CASRPSGNYGYTF.

CDR3 loop: CASSQELAGGLEQFF. The CDR3 DNA reads as TGCGCCAGCAGCCAAGAACTAGCGGGGGGGCTTGAGCAGTTCTTC. The chain carries TRBV4-1 and TRBJ2-1; 13 bases line up with TRBD2. Germline-derived CDR1 and CDR2 are MGHRA and YSYEKL. The CDR3 runs to 15 residues. Trimming at V came to 0 bases and at J to 9 bases, leaving 2 bases not matched to a gene.

V is TRBV7-6 and J is TRBJ2-5; D unclear. The length of the CDR3 is 13 residues. Germline V lookup: CDR1 SGHVS, CDR2 FNYEAQ. Deletions cut 4 bases from V and 2 bases from J, with 8 bases between. The CDR3 nucleotides are TGTGCCAGCAGCTCTATTTCTCAAGAGACCCAGTACTTC. Protein product: CASSSISQETQYF. Looking up the rest from reference TRBV7-6 and TRBJ2-5 gives the full variable domain: GAGVSQSPRYKVTKRGQDVALRCDPISGHVSLYWYRQALGQGPEFLTYFNYEAQQDKSGLPNDRFSAERPEGSISTLTIQRTEQRDSAMYRCASSSISQETQYFGPGTRLLVL.

The V call is TRBV4-3, the J call TRBJ2-5, with 7 bases that match TRBD2. Germline V lookup: CDR1 LGHNA, CDR2 YSLEER. This CDR3 spans 13 amino acids. V was pared by 2 bases and J by 5 bases, with 2 bases of the junction left unmatched. The CDR3 sequence: CASSQRTRETQYF. In DNA, the CDR3 is TGCGCCAGCAGCCAAAGGACTAGGGAGACCCAGTACTTC.

In DNA, the CDR3 is TGTGCCAGCAGCTTAGCCATCAGGGATACCGGGGAGCTGTTTTTT. This encodes CASSLAIRDTGELFF. V is TRBV7-6 and J is TRBJ2-2, with a tentative D call TRBD1 (5 bases). The CDR3 has 15 residues. Looked up from germline, CDR1 is SGHVS and CDR2 is FNYEAQ. V lost 0 bases, J lost 5 bases, and 10 bases lay in between.

This clone turned up a few times. V is TRBV2 and J is TRBJ2-1; 7 bases fit TRBD2. V trimming: 5 bases; J trimming: 10 bases; junction bases outside the gene matches: 8. This CDR3 spans 13 amino acids. CDR1 is SNHLY and CDR2 is FYNNEI in the germline V gene. The CDR3 loop is CASSPRTRGEQFF. In DNA, the CDR3 is TGTGCCAGCAGTCCTCGGACTAGGGGAGAGCAGTTCTTC. Filled out from reference TRBV2 and TRBJ2-1, the complete variable domain reads EPEVTQTPSHQVTQMGQEVILRCVPISNHLYFYWYRQILGQKVEFLVSFYNNEISEKSEIFDDQFSVERPDGSNFTLKIRSTKLEDSAMYFCASSPRTRGEQFFGPGTRLTVL.

This clone has just a few counts. This chain joins TRBV6-2 or TRBV6-3 and TRBJ2-7, with 8 bases lining up with TRBD1. Trimming removed 6 bases from V and 2 bases from J; junction bases left unmatched: 9. Germline loops: CDR1 MNHEY, CDR2 SVGEGT. This CDR3 spans 15 amino acids. The DNA for the CDR3 is TGTGCCAGCAGCCCGCCCGGGACAGGAGCCTACGAGCAGTACTTC. It is translated as CASSPPGTGAYEQYF.

The chain combines TRBV10-3 with TRBJ1-1; D is uncertain. V dropped 4 bases and J dropped 5 bases, with 5 bases sitting between them. Germline values: CDR1 ENHRY, CDR2 SYGVKD. The CDR3 loop spans 11 amino acids. The CDR3 is CAISGRTEAFF. Written as DNA, the CDR3 is TGTGCCATCAGTGGGAGAACTGAAGCTTTCTTT.

Only one count was recorded for this clone. The chain carries TRBV24-1 and TRBJ2-1; TRBD2 aligns across 9 bases. The germline gives CDR1 KGHDR, CDR2 SFDVKD. The length of the CDR3 is 13 residues. V shed 10 bases and J 4 bases; nucleotides not matched to a gene: 4. CDR3 coding DNA: TGTGCCACAGGCGGGGGGGCTTACAATGAGCAGTTCTTC. This codes for CATGGGAYNEQFF.

The genes are TRBV9 and TRBJ1-1, with D possibly matching TRBD1 (6 bases). V lost 3 bases and J 4 bases, leaving 16 bases between the germline ends. This CDR3 is built from 15 residues. Germline CDR1 is SGDLS and CDR2 is YYNGEE. The CDR3 DNA reads TGTGCCAGCAGCGGAGGGGGTAGCTCGGGCACTGAAGCTTTCTTT. Translated, it gives CASSGGGSSGTEAFF.

The chain combines TRBV2 with TRBJ2-7, with a weak D call TRBD1 (5 bases). CDR1 SNHLY and CDR2 FYNNEI come from the germline V gene. This CDR3 is 14 amino acids long. The V end was cut by 3 bases, the J end by 0 bases, with 9 bases between. CDR3 amino acids: CASSESGFSYEQYF. As DNA, the CDR3 is TGTGCCAGCAGTGAGTCAGGGTTCTCCTACGAGCAGTACTTC.

The chain combines TRBV29-1 with TRBJ1-2, with 9 bases that match TRBD1. V was pared by 4 bases and J by 4 bases, with 7 bases of the junction left unmatched. Germline CDR1 and CDR2: SQVTM and ANQGSEA. The CDR3 covers 14 residues. The DNA for the CDR3 is TGCAGCGTTGGGGGACAGGGAAGGGGCTATGGCTACACCTTC. Residues: CSVGGQGRGYGYTF.

The chain combines TRBV6-5 with TRBJ1-6, with 7 bases lining up with TRBD1. Germline-derived CDR1 and CDR2 are MNHEY and SVGAGI. The CDR3 is made up of 16 amino acids. Trimming cost V 2 bases and J 6 bases; bases outside gene matches: 7. The CDR3 sequence is CASSYDGQDANSPLHF. Written as DNA, the CDR3 is TGTGCCAGCAGTTACGACGGACAGGACGCTAATTCACCCCTCCACTTT.

This clone was picked up one time. The CDR3 DNA is TGTGCCAGCAACAACAGGGGGCGGTATTCTAATGAGCAGTTCTTC. Residues: CASNNRGRYSNEQFF. This chain uses TRBV6-5 with TRBJ2-1; 9 bases agree with TRBD1. Germline CDR1 is MNHEY and CDR2 is SVGAGI. V trimming: 7 bases; J trimming: 7 bases; junction bases outside the gene matches: 11. This CDR3 is built from 15 residues.

The CDR3 region has the DNA TGTGCCAGCAGCTTAGGCTCGGGCAGGGGGCATGGCTACACCTTC. Encoded protein: CASSLGSGRGHGYTF. J is TRBJ1-2 and V is TRBV7-3; TRBD1 aligns across 8 bases. Looked up from germline, CDR1 is SGHTA and CDR2 is FQGTGA. The V gene end was trimmed by 2 bases and the J gene end by 6 bases; junction bases not matched to a gene: 8. The length of the CDR3 is 15 residues.